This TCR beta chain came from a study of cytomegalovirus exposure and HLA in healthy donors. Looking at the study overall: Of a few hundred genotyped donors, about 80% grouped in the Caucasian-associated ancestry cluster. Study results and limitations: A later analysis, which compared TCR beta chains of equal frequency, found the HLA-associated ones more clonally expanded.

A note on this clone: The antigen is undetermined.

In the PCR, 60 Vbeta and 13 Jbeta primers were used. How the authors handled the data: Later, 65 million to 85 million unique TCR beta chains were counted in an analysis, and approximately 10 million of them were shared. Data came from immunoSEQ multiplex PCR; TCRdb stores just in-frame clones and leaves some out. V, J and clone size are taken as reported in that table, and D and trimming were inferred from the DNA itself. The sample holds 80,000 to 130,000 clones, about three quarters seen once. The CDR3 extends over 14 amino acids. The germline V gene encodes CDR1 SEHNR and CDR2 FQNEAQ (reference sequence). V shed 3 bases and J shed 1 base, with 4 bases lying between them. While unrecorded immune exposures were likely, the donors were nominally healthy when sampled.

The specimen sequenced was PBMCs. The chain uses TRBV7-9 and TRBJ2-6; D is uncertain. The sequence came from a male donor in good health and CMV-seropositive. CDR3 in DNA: TGTGCCAGCAGCTTTCCATCTGGGGCCAACGTCCTGACTTTC. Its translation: CASSFPSGANVLTF.